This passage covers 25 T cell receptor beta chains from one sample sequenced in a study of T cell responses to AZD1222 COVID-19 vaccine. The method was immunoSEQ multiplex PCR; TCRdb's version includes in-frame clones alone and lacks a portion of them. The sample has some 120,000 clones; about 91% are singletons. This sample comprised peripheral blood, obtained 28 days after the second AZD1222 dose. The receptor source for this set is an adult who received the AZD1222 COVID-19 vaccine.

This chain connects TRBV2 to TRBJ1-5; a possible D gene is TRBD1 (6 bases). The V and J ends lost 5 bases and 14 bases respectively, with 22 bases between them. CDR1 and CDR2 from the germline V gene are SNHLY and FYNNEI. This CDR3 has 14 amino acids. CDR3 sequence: CASSPTGTTIDKHF. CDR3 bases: TGTGCCAGCAGTCCAACCGGGACAACGATCGATAAGCATTTT.

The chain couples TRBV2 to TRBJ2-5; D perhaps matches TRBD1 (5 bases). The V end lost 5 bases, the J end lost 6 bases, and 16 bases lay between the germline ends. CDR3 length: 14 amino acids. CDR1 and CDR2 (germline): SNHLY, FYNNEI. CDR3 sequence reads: CASSQSQGSKTQYF. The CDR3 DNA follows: TGTGCCAGCAGTCAGTCCCAGGGTTCCAAGACCCAGTACTTC.

CDR3 in amino acids: CASSEGGQGAKYEQYF. The CDR3 DNA sequence: TGTGCCAGCAGTGAAGGAGGGCAGGGGGCGAAGTACGAGCAGTACTTC. J is TRBJ2-7 and V is TRBV2; 8 bases map to TRBD1. This CDR3 is built from 16 residues. The germline V gene has CDR1 SNHLY and CDR2 FYNNEI. V trimming: 1 base; J trimming: 4 bases; junction bases outside the gene matches: 9.

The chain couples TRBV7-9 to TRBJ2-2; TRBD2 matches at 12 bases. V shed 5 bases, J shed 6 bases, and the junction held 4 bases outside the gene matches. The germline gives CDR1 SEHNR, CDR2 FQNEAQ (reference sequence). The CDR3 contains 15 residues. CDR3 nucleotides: TGTGCCAGCAGCCAGACTAGCGGGAGCCCCGGGGAGCTGTTTTTT. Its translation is CASSQTSGSPGELFF.

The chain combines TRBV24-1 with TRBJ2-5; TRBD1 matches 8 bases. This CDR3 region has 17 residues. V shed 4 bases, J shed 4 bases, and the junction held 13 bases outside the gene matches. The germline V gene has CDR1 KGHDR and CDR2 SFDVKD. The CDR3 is CATSDPGGQGSRETQYF. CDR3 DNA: TGTGCCACCAGTGACCCTGGCGGACAGGGCTCGCGAGAGACCCAGTACTTC.

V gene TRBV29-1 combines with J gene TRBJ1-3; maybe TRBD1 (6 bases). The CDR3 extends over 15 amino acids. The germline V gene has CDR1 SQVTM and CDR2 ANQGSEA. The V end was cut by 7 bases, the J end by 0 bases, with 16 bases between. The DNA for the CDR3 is TGCAGCGCGGGGGGAAGGGGACACTCTGGAAACACCATATATTTT. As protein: CSAGGRGHSGNTIYF.

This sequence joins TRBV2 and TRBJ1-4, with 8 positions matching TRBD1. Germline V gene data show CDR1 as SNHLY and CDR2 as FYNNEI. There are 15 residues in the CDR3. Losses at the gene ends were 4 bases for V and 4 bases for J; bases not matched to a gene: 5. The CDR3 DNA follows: TGTGCCAGCAGTGCGCGACAGGGGCTTAATGAAAAACTGTTTTTT. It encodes CASSARQGLNEKLFF.

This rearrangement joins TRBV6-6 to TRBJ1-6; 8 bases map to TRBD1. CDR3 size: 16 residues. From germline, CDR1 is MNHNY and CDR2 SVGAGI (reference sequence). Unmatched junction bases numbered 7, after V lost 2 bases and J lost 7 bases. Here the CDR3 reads CASSYPLDRENSPLHF. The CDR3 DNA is TGTGCCAGCAGTTACCCCCTGGACAGGGAAAATTCACCCCTCCACTTT.

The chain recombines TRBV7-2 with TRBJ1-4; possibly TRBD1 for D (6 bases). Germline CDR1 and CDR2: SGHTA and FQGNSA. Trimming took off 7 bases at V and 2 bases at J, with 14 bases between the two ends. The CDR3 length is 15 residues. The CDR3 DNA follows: TGTGCCAGCAACAGGGCCGGGAGGACTAATGAAAAACTGTTTTTT. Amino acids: CASNRAGRTNEKLFF.

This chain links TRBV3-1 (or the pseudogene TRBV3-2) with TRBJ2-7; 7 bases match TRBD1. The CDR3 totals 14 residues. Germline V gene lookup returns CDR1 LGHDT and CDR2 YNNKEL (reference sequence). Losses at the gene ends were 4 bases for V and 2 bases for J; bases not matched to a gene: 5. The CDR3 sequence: CASSLPGQTYEQYF. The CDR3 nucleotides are TGTGCCAGCAGCCTTCCGGGACAGACCTACGAGCAGTACTTC.

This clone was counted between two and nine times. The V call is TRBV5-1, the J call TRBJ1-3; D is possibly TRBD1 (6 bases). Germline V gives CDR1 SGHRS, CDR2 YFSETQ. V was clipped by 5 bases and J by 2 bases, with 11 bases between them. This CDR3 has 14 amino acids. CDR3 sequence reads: CASRPGTTGNTIYF. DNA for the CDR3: TGCGCCAGCAGGCCCGGGACAACTGGAAACACCATATATTTT.

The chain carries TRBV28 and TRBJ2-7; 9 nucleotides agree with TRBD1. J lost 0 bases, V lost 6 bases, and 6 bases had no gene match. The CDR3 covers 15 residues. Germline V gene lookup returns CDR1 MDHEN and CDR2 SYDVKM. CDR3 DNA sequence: TGTGCCAGCAGGAAGGACAGGGGTGCCTCCTACGAGCAGTACTTC. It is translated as CASRKDRGASYEQYF. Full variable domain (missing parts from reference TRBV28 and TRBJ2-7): DVKVTQSSRYLVKRTGEKVFLECVQDMDHENMFWYRQDPGLGLRLIYFSYDVKMKEKGDIPEGYSVSREKKERFSLILESASTNQTSMYLCASRKDRGASYEQYFGPGTRLTVT.

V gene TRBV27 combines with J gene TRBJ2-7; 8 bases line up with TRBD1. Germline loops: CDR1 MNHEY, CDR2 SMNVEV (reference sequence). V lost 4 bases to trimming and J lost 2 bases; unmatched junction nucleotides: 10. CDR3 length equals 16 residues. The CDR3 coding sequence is TGTGCCAGCAGTTCAACAACCGGGACAGGACCCTACGAGCAGTACTTC. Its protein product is CASSSTTGTGPYEQYF.

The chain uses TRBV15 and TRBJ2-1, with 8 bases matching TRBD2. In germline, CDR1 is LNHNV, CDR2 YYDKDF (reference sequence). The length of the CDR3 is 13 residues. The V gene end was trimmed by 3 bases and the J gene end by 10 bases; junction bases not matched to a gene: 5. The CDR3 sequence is CATSRSIAGEQFF. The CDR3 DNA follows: TGTGCCACCAGCAGGTCTATAGCGGGAGAGCAGTTCTTC.

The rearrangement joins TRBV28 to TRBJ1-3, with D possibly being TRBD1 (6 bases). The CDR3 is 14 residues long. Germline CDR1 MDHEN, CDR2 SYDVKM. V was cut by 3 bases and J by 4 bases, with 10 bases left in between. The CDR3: CASSLTGSGNTIYF. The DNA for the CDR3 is TGTGCCAGCAGTTTGACAGGTAGCGGAAACACCATATATTTT.

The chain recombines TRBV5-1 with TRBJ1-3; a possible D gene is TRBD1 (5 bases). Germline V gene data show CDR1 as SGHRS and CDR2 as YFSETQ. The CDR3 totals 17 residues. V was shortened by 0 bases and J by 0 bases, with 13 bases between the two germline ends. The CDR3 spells CASSLVAGGVSGNTIYF. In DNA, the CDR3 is TGCGCCAGCAGCTTGGTTGCCGGAGGGGTCTCTGGAAACACCATATATTTT.

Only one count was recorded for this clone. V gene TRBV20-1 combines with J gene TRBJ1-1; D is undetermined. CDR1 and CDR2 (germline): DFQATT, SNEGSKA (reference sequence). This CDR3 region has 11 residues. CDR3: CFGGLNTEAFF. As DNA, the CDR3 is TGCTTCGGAGGGTTGAACACTGAAGCTTTCTTT.

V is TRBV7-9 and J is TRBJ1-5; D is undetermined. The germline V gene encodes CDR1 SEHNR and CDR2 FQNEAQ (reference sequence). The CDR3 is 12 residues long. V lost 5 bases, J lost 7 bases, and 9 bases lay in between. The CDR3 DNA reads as TGTGCCAGCAGCATAGTAGGACAGCCCCAGCATTTT. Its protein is CASSIVGQPQHF.

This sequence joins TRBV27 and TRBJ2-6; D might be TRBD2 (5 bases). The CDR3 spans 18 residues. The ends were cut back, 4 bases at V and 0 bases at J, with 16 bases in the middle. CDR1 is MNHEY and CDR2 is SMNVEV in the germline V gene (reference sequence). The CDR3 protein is CASSSTGNPYSGANVLTF. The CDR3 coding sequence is TGTGCCAGCAGTTCGACCGGGAATCCCTACTCTGGGGCCAACGTCCTGACTTTC.

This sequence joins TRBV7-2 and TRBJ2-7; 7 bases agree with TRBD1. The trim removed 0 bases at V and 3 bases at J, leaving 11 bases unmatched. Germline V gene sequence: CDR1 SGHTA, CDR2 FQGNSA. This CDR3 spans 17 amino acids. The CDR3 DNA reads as TGTGCCAGCAGCTTAGCCGCAGCCGGGACAGCCCACTACGAGCAGTACTTC. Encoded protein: CASSLAAAGTAHYEQYF.

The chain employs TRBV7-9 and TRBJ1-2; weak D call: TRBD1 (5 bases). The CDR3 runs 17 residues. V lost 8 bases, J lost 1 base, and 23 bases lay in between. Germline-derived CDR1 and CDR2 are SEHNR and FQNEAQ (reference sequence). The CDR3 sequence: CASGRIRGRDDNYGYTF. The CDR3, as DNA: TGTGCCAGCGGACGGATCCGGGGCAGGGATGATAACTATGGCTACACCTTC. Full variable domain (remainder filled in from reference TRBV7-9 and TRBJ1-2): DTGVSQNPRHKITKRGQNVTFRCDPISEHNRLYWYRQTLGQGPEFLTYFQNEAQLEKSRLLSDRFSAERPKGSFSTLEIQRTEQGDSAMYLCASGRIRGRDDNYGYTFGSGTRLTVV.

The CDR3 bases are TGTGCCAGCAGCTTAATGAAGGGATTGAACACCGGGGAGCTGTTTTTT. The encoded protein is CASSLMKGLNTGELFF. This chain links TRBV11-3 with TRBJ2-2; D gene uncertain. CDR3 length: 16 amino acids. Looked up from germline, CDR1 is SGHNT and CDR2 is YENEEA. The ends were cut back, 2 bases at V and 1 base at J, with 11 bases in the middle.

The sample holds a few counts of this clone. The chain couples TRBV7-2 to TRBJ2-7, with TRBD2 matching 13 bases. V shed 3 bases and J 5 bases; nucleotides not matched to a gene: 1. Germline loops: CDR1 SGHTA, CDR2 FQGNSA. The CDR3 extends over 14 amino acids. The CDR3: CASSLTSGRHEQYF. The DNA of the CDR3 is TGTGCCAGCAGCTTGACTAGCGGGAGGCACGAGCAGTACTTC.

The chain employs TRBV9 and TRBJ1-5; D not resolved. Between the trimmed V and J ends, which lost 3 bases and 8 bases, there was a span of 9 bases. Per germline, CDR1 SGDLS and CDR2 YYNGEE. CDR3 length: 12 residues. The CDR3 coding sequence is TGTGCCAGCAGCGCCCCTGGGAAGCCCCAGCATTTT. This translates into CASSAPGKPQHF.

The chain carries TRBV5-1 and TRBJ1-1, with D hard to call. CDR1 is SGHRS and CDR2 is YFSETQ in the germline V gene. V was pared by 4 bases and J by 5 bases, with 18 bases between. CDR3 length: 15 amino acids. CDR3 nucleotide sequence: TGCGCCAGCAGCGCGGAGGCGGGGATCGGAACTGAAGCTTTCTTT. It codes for CASSAEAGIGTEAFF. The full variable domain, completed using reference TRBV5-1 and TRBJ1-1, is KAGVTQTPRYLIKTRGQQVTLSCSPISGHRSVSWYQQTPGQGLQFLFEYFSETQRNKGNFPGRFSGRQFSNSRSEMNVSTLELGDSALYLCASSAEAGIGTEAFFGQGTRLTVV.